Each of the 28 T cell receptor beta chains below was sequenced from the same sample in a study of long-term antiretroviral therapy in people with HIV. At survey level, the immunoSEQ assay was run in its v3.0 version. Method: immunoSEQ multiplex PCR; TCRdb's copy keeps in-frame clones and lacks some. The sample includes around 21,000 clones, about nine tenths of them seen just once. Sequences were derived from unsorted PBMCs, sampled 0.2 years before starting antiretroviral therapy. All receptors derive from a young man with HIV.

The gene calls are TRBV7-9 and TRBJ1-5; possibly TRBD1 for D (5 bases). CDR1 and CDR2 from the germline V gene are SEHNR and FQNEAQ (reference sequence). The CDR3 is made up of 15 amino acids. With 7 bases removed from V and 0 bases from J, the gap between germline ends came to 13 bases. The CDR3 sequence: CASTGGEGSNQPQHF. DNA of the CDR3: TGTGCCAGCACGGGGGGTGAGGGTAGCAATCAGCCCCAGCATTTT.

The rearrangement joins TRBV7-9 to TRBJ2-2; 12 bases are shared with TRBD2. V gave up 0 bases and J gave up 4 bases; unmatched junction bases: 3. CDR1 SEHNR and CDR2 FQNEAQ come from the germline V gene (reference sequence). The CDR3 totals 17 residues. The CDR3 loop is CASSLAELAGGTGELFF. The CDR3 coding sequence is TGTGCCAGCAGCTTAGCGGAACTAGCGGGAGGCACCGGGGAGCTGTTTTTT. The whole variable domain, remainder taken from reference TRBV7-9 and TRBJ2-2, is DTGVSQNPRHKITKRGQNVTFRCDPISEHNRLYWYRQTLGQGPEFLTYFQNEAQLEKSRLLSDRFSAERPKGSFSTLEIQRTEQGDSAMYLCASSLAELAGGTGELFFGEGSRLTVL.

V and J are TRBV13 and TRBJ1-4, with D maybe TRBD1 (5 bases). The germline CDR1 and CDR2 sequences are PRHDT and FYEKMQ (reference sequence). The V end was cut by 5 bases, the J end by 6 bases, with 16 bases between. The CDR3 totals 15 residues. The CDR3 coding sequence is TGTGCCAGCAGCCACCTCAGGGAGAGGGATGAAAAACTGTTTTTT. This translates into CASSHLRERDEKLFF. The full variable domain, in which reference TRBV13 and TRBJ1-4 provide the parts outside the CDR3, is AAGVIQSPRHLIKEKRETATLKCYPIPRHDTVYWYQQGPGQDPQFLISFYEKMQSDKGSIPDRFSAQQFSDYHSELNMSSLELGDSALYFCASSHLRERDEKLFFGSGTQLSVL.

The rearrangement links TRBV2 to TRBJ2-7; 10 bases line up with TRBD2. Germline trimming cut 6 bases from V and 2 bases from J; bases unmatched to any gene: 7. Germline-derived CDR1 and CDR2 are SNHLY and FYNNEI. The CDR3 is 15 amino acids. The CDR3 region is CASSRRTSGTYEQYF. The CDR3 nucleotides are TGTGCCAGCAGCCGAAGGACTAGCGGTACCTACGAGCAGTACTTC.

This rearrangement joins TRBV19 to TRBJ2-3; D unresolved. Germline CDR1 is LNHDA and CDR2 is SQIVND (reference sequence). The CDR3 runs to 10 residues. For the CDR3, the DNA is TGTGCTACTGGGGTTGATACGCAGTATTTT. Its protein is CATGVDTQYF.

The chain joins TRBV12-5 to TRBJ2-3; 9 bases are a match to TRBD1. The V gene's germline CDR1 is LGHNT and CDR2 FRNRAP. V lost 4 bases, J lost 3 bases, and 5 bases stayed unmatched. CDR3 length equals 15 residues. DNA for the CDR3: TGTGCTAGTGGTTGGGGACAGGGAAGTACAGATACGCAGTATTTT. Protein sequence: CASGWGQGSTDTQYF.

This clone was seen just once. This rearrangement joins TRBV27 to TRBJ1-4, with D maybe TRBD1 (5 bases). Germline V gene lookup returns CDR1 MNHEY and CDR2 SMNVEV (reference sequence). The CDR3 is 16 residues long. The V end lost 2 bases, the J end lost 7 bases, and 17 bases lay between the germline ends. As DNA, the CDR3 is TGTGCCAGCAGTTTACTCCCGGGGGGGGAGGGTGAAAAACTGTTTTTT. Protein: CASSLLPGGEGEKLFF.

The chain employs TRBV4-2 and TRBJ1-1, with D unclear. The CDR3 sequence is 14 residues long. V dropped 0 bases and J dropped 3 bases, with 8 bases sitting between them. CDR1 is LGHNA, CDR2 YNFKEQ, per germline. The DNA of the CDR3 is TGTGCCAGCAGCCAAGACGCAGGATACACTGAAGCTTTCTTT. Its translation: CASSQDAGYTEAFF.

The chain links TRBV13 to TRBJ2-1; maybe TRBD2 (6 bases). This CDR3 is built from 18 residues. Trimming removed 0 bases from V and 8 bases from J, with 23 bases in between. Per germline, CDR1 PRHDT and CDR2 FYEKMQ (reference sequence). The CDR3 region is CASSLGHRRGGAGHEQFF. In DNA form, the CDR3 reads TGTGCCAGCAGCTTAGGCCACCGGAGAGGAGGGGCCGGGCATGAGCAGTTCTTC.

The rearrangement uses TRBV29-1 and TRBJ2-2; possibly TRBD1 or TRBD2 for D (5 bases each). Trimming stripped 4 bases from V and 5 bases from J, with 5 bases between. CDR1 and CDR2 from the germline V gene are SQVTM and ANQGSEA. The CDR3 length is 11 residues. CDR3 in DNA: TGCAGCGTTGGGGGGACCGGGGAGCTGTTTTTT. Protein product: CSVGGTGELFF.

Details on this clone: The same CDR3 arises from other DNA sequences in this sample as well. The gene calls are TRBV6-1 and TRBJ2-7; possible D gene TRBD2, 6 bases. The CDR3 spans 13 residues. Germline CDR1 MNHNS, CDR2 SASEGT. The germline V and J ends were trimmed by 3 bases and 1 base, with 7 bases remaining between them. DNA of the CDR3: TGTGCCAGCAGTGAGGGACTTTCCTACGAGCAGTACTTC. As protein: CASSEGLSYEQYF.

The rearrangement links TRBV9 to TRBJ2-3, with a weak D call TRBD1 (5 bases). Trimming shortened V by 3 bases and J by 5 bases, and 19 bases separated the two germline ends. Germline V CDR1 and CDR2: SGDLS, YYNGEE. The CDR3 is 16 residues long. CDR3 nucleotides: TGTGCCAGCAGCGCCACCCTAGGGGCTGCTGGAGATACGCAGTATTTT. Protein product: CASSATLGAAGDTQYF.

This clone is categorized as medium-sized. V usage is TRBV7-9 and J usage is TRBJ2-3; D is ambiguous. Trimming took off 5 bases at V and 4 bases at J, with 13 bases between the two ends. CDR1 SEHNR and CDR2 FQNEAQ come from the germline V gene (reference sequence). The CDR3 covers 14 residues. CDR3 loop: CASSPTHGADTQYF. The CDR3 coding sequence is TGTGCCAGCAGCCCGACCCATGGGGCAGATACGCAGTATTTT.

The chain couples TRBV7-2 to TRBJ2-7, with unresolved D. CDR3 size: 14 residues. Germline-derived CDR1 and CDR2 are SGHTA and FQGNSA. With 1 base removed from V and 1 base from J, the gap between germline ends came to 8 bases. The CDR3 bases are TGTGCCAGCAGCTTAGACTCCCGGTCCTACGAGCAGTACTTC. Translation: CASSLDSRSYEQYF.

The chain recombines TRBV30 with TRBJ1-2; TRBD1 might be the D (5 bases). The CDR3 contains 15 residues. V dropped 3 bases and J dropped 6 bases, with 20 bases sitting between them. Germline V gene sequence: CDR1 GTSNPN, CDR2 SVGIG (reference sequence). CDR3 bases: TGTGCCTGGAGGGAAACGGGACGGAGGCAAAATGGCTACACCTTC. Protein sequence: CAWRETGRRQNGYTF.

The chain has TRBV6-5 and TRBJ2-5; a weak D match, TRBD1 (5 bases). Per germline, CDR1 MNHEY and CDR2 SVGAGI. V shed 4 bases and J shed 2 bases, with 14 bases lying between them. CDR3 size: 15 residues. DNA of the CDR3: TGTGCCAGCAGTTTCTCAGGGCTTCGGCAAGAGACCCAGTACTTC. This translates into CASSFSGLRQETQYF.

V gene TRBV5-1 combines with J gene TRBJ1-1; 8 bases match TRBD1. Germline CDR1 SGHRS, CDR2 YFSETQ. V lost 4 bases to trimming and J lost 1 base; unmatched junction nucleotides: 6. The CDR3 runs to 15 residues. This CDR3 reads CASSGAGTGNTEAFF. CDR3 sequence (DNA): TGCGCCAGCAGCGGAGCCGGGACAGGGAACACTGAAGCTTTCTTT.

J is TRBJ2-3 and V is TRBV29-1, with 7 bases identical to TRBD2. V lost 4 bases, J lost 6 bases, and 7 bases stayed unmatched. Germline V lookup: CDR1 SQVTM, CDR2 ANQGSEA. The CDR3 is 13 amino acids. The CDR3 sequence: CSVARESVDTQYF. The CDR3 DNA follows: TGCAGCGTTGCGCGGGAGAGTGTGGATACGCAGTATTTT.

The chain has TRBV9 and TRBJ2-3; TRBD2 matches 9 bases. CDR3 length: 17 residues. From germline, CDR1 is SGDLS and CDR2 YYNGEE. Trimming cost V 0 bases and J 8 bases; bases outside gene matches: 13. The CDR3 loop reads CASSVASSGTSRGTQYF. CDR3 in DNA: TGTGCCAGCAGCGTAGCTTCGTCCGGGACTAGCAGAGGTACGCAGTATTTT.

The chain links TRBV5-1 to TRBJ2-7; tentatively, D is TRBD1 or TRBD2 (6 bases each). This CDR3 spans 15 amino acids. Per germline, CDR1 SGHRS and CDR2 YFSETQ. The ends were cut back, 5 bases at V and 6 bases at J, with 21 bases in the middle. CDR3: CASRPEGGTSGEQYF. In DNA, the CDR3 is TGCGCCAGCAGACCGGAAGGGGGGACATCAGGCGAGCAGTACTTC.

The chain joins TRBV11-2 to TRBJ1-1, with D possibly TRBD1 on 6 matching bases. The length of the CDR3 is 13 residues. Trimming took 6 bases from V and 5 from J, leaving 13 bases between them. CDR1 and CDR2 from the germline V gene are SGHAT and FQNNGV. Here the CDR3 DNA reads TGTGCCAGCAGATGGGGAGGGGGAACTGAAGCTTTCTTT. The encoded protein is CASRWGGGTEAFF.

The gene calls are TRBV2 and TRBJ2-7; D gene uncertain. Germline lookup yields CDR1 SNHLY and CDR2 FYNNEI. Trimming stripped 7 bases from V and 5 bases from J, with 15 bases between. The CDR3 is made up of 13 amino acids. The CDR3 coding sequence is TGTGCCAGCATAGGAGACGTAAGGAACGAGCAGTACTTC. It is translated as CASIGDVRNEQYF. The full variable domain, completed using reference TRBV2 and TRBJ2-7, is EPEVTQTPSHQVTQMGQEVILRCVPISNHLYFYWYRQILGQKVEFLVSFYNNEISEKSEIFDDQFSVERPDGSNFTLKIRSTKLEDSAMYFCASIGDVRNEQYFGPGTRLTVT.

The rearrangement joins TRBV2 to TRBJ2-7, with 11 bases identical to TRBD1. The CDR3 length is 13 residues. Per germline, CDR1 SNHLY and CDR2 FYNNEI. The junction had 1 base not matched to a gene; V was cut back by 5 bases and J by 4 bases. The CDR3 DNA reads as TGTGCCAGCAGTAGGGACAGGGGGTACGAGCAGTACTTC. This translates into CASSRDRGYEQYF.

The CDR3 nucleotides are TGTGCCAGCAGCTACGGGGGCCCCGGAGGGGCCAACGTCCTGACTTTC. This encodes CASSYGGPGGANVLTF. The chain combines TRBV5-6 with TRBJ2-6; D may correspond to TRBD1 or TRBD2 (6 bases each). CDR1 is SGHDT and CDR2 is YYEEEE in the germline V gene. Trimming pared 3 bases from V and 4 bases from J, leaving 14 bases between. This CDR3 region has 16 residues.

The V and J genes are TRBV6-5 and TRBJ2-1; a possible D gene is TRBD1 (5 bases). Trimming shortened V by 3 bases and J by 6 bases, and 9 bases separated the two germline ends. Germline lookup yields CDR1 MNHEY and CDR2 SVGAGI. This CDR3 has 13 residues. Here the CDR3 reads CASSYGAPNEQFF. The CDR3 DNA reads as TGTGCCAGCAGTTATGGGGCACCCAATGAGCAGTTCTTC.

The chain links TRBV6-5 to TRBJ2-4; unclear D gene. The ends were cut back, 6 bases at V and 7 bases at J, with 16 bases in the middle. CDR3 length: 14 amino acids. Germline V gene lookup returns CDR1 MNHEY and CDR2 SVGAGI. The CDR3 is CASRSTRMANIQYF. DNA of the CDR3: TGTGCCAGCAGATCTACGAGAATGGCGAACATTCAGTACTTC.

This chain joins TRBV15 and TRBJ2-1; 15 nucleotides agree with TRBD2. V lost 5 bases and J lost 1; bases outside the gene matches: 6. Germline V gives CDR1 LNHNV, CDR2 YYDKDF (reference sequence). This CDR3 is 18 amino acids long. This CDR3 is CATSLGTSGGLSYNEQFF. Here the CDR3 DNA reads TGTGCCACCAGCCTCGGGACTAGCGGGGGGCTATCCTACAATGAGCAGTTCTTC.

This chain connects TRBV9 to TRBJ2-3; 9 positions agree with TRBD1. The ends lost 0 bases at V and 4 bases at J; junction bases unmatched: 9. Germline V gene sequence: CDR1 SGDLS, CDR2 YYNGEE. This CDR3 comprises 17 residues. CDR3 protein: CASSVGWKGQGPDTQYF. The CDR3 nucleotides are TGTGCCAGCAGCGTAGGCTGGAAGGGACAGGGACCAGATACGCAGTATTTT.